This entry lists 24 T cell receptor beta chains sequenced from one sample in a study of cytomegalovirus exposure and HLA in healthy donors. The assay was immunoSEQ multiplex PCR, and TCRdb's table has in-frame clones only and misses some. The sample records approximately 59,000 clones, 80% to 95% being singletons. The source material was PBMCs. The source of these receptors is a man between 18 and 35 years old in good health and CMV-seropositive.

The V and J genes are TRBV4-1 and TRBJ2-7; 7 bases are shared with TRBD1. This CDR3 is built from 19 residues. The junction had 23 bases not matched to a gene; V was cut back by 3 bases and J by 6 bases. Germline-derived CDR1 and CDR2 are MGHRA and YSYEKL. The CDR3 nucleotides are TGCGCCAGCAGCCACAATTCCTTCATGCCGGGACAGAGTGCCTTCGAGCAGTACTTC. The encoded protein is CASSHNSFMPGQSAFEQYF.

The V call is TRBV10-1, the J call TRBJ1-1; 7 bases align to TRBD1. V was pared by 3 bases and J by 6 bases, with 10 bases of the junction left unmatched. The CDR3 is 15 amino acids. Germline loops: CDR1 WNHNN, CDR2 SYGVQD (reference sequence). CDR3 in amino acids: CASSDSGGPMAEAFF. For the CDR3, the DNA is TGCGCCAGCAGTGATTCAGGGGGGCCAATGGCTGAAGCTTTCTTT.

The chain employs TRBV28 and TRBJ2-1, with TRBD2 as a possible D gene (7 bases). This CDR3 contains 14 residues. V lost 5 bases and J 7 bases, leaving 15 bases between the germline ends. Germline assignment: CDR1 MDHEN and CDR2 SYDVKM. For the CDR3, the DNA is TGTGCCAGCAGTCCTATAGGGGGGGAGAATGAGCAGTTCTTC. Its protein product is CASSPIGGENEQFF.

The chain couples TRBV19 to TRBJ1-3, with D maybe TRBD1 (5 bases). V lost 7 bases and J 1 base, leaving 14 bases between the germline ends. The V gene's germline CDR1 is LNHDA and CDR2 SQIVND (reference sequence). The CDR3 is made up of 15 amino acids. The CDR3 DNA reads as TGTGCCAGTACGCCCTATACAGGATCTGGAAACACCATATATTTT. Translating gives CASTPYTGSGNTIYF.

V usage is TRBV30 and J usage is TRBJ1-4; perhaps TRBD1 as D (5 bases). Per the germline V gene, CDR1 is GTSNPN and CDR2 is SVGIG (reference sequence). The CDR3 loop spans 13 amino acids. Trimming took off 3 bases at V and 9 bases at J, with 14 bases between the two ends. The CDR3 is CAWRSQKGQKLFF. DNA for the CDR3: TGTGCCTGGAGAAGTCAGAAGGGGCAAAAACTGTTTTTT. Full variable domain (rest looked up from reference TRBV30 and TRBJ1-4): SQTIHQWPATLVQPVGSPLSLECTVEGTSNPNLYWYRQAAGRGLQLLFYSVGIGQISSEVPQNLSASRPQDRQFILSSKKLLLSDSGFYLCAWRSQKGQKLFFGSGTQLSVL.

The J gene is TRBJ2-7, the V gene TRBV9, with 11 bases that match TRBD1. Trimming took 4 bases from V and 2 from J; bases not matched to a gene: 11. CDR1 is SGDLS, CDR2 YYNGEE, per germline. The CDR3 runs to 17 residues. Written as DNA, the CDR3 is TGTGCCAGCAGCCCCAGACAGATGGGACAGGGGGCCTACGAGCAGTACTTC. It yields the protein CASSPRQMGQGAYEQYF.

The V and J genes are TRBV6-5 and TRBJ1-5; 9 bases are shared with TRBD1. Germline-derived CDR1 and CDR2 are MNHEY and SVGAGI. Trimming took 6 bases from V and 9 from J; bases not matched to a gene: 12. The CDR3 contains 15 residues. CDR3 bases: TGTGCCAGCAGCTCCGGGACAGGGAACCGACGGCCCCAGCATTTT. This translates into CASSSGTGNRRPQHF.

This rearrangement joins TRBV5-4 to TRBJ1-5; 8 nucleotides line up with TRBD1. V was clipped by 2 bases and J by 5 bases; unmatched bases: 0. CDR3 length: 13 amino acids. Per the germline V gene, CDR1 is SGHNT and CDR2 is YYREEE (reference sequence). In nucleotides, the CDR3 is TGTGCCAGCAGCTTACAGGGGGATCAGCCCCAGCATTTT. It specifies CASSLQGDQPQHF.

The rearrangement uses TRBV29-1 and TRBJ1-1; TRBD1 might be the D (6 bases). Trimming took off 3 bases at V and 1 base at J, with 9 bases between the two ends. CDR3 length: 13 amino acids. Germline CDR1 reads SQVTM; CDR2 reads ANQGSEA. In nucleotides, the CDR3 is TGCAGCGTTGAGGACAGCAGGAACACTGAAGCTTTCTTT. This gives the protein CSVEDSRNTEAFF.

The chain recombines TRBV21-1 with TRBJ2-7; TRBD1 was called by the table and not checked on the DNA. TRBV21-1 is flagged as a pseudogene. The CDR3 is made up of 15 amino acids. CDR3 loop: CASSKVTGVNYEQYF. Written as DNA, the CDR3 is TGTGCCAGCAGCAAAGTAACAGGGGTAAACTACGAGCAGTACTTC.

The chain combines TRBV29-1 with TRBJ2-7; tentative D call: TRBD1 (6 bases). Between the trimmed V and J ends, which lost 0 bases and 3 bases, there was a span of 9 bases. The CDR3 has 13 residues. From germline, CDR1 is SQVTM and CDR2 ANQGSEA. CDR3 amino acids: CSVEDQDSYEQYF. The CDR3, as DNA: TGCAGCGTTGAAGATCAGGACAGCTACGAGCAGTACTTC.

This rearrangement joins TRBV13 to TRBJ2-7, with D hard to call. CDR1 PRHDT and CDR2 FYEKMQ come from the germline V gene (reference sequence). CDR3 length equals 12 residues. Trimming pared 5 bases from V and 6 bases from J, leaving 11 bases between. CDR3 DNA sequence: TGTGCCAGCAGCCGAAGAACCAGCGAGCAGTACTTC. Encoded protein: CASSRRTSEQYF.

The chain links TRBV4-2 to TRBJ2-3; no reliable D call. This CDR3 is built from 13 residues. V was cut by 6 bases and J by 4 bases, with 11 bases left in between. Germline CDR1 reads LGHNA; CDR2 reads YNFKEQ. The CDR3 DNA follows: TGTGCCAGCAGAATTGATAGTGCAGATACGCAGTATTTT. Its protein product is CASRIDSADTQYF.

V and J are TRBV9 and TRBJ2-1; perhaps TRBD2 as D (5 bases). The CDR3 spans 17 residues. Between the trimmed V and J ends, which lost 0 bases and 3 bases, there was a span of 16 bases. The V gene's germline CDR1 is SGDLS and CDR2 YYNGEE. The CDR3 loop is CASSVDPPGGVYNEQFF. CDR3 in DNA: TGTGCCAGCAGCGTAGACCCCCCAGGAGGAGTCTACAATGAGCAGTTCTTC.

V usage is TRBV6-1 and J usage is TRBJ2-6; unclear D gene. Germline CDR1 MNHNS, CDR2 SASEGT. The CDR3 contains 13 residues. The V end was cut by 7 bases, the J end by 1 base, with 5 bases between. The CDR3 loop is CASKQSGANVLTF. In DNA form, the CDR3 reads TGTGCCAGCAAACAGTCTGGGGCCAACGTCCTGACTTTC.

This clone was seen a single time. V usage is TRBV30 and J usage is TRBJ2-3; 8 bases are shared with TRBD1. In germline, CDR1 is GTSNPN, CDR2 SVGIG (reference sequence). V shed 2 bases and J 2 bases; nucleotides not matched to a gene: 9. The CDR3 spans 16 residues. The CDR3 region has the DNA TGTGCCTGGAGTCAGGGGGCGACTAGATTCACAGATACGCAGTATTTT. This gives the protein CAWSQGATRFTDTQYF.

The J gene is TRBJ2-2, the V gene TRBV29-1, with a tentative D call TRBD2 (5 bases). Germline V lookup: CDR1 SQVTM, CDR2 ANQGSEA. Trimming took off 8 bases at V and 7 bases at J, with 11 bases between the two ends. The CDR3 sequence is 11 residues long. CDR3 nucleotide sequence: TGCAGCCTTGTCCGGGACGGGGAGCTGTTTTTT. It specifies CSLVRDGELFF.

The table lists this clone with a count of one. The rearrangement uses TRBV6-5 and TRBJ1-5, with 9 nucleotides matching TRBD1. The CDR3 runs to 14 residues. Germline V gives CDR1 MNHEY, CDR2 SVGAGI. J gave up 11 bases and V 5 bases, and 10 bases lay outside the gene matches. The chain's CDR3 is CASSHRDRVPTQHF. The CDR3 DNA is TGTGCCAGCAGTCACAGGGACAGGGTGCCGACCCAGCATTTT.

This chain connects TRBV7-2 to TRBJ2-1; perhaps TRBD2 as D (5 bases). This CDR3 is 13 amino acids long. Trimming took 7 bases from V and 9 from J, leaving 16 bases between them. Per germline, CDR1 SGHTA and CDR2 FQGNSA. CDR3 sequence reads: CASTETRVAEQFF. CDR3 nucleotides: TGTGCCAGCACCGAGACGCGGGTAGCTGAGCAGTTCTTC.

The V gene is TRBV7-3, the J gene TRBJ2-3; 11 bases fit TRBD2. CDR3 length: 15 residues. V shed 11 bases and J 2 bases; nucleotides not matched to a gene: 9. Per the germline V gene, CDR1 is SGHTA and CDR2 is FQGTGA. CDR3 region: CASTGTSGVTDTQYF. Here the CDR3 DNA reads TGTGCCTCGACCGGGACTAGCGGCGTCACAGATACGCAGTATTTT.

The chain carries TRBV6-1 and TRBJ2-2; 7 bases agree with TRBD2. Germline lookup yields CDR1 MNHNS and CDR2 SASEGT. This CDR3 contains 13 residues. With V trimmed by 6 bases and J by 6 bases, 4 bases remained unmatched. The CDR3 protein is CASRVTSAGELFF. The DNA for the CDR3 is TGTGCCAGCAGGGTTACTAGCGCCGGGGAGCTGTTTTTT.

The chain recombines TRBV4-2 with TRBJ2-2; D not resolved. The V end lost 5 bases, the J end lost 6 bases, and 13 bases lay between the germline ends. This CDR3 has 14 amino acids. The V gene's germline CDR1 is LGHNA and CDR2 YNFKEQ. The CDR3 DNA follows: TGTGCCAGCAGCTCACCAGGTGAAGCCGGGGAGCTGTTTTTT. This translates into CASSSPGEAGELFF.

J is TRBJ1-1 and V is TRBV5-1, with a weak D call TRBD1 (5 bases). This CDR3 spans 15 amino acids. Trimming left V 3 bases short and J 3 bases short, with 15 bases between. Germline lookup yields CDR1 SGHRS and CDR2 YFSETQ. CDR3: CASSWGRGMDTEAFF. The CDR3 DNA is TGCGCCAGCAGCTGGGGACGGGGGATGGACACTGAAGCTTTCTTT.

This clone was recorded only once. The CDR3, as DNA: TGTGCCAGCAGCTCGGACACCACCGCAGATACGCAGTATTTT. Translating it yields CASSSDTTADTQYF. The chain couples TRBV7-2 to TRBJ2-3; D perhaps matches TRBD1 (5 bases). CDR1 and CDR2 from the germline V gene are SGHTA and FQGNSA. The CDR3 is made up of 14 amino acids. Trimming cost V 4 bases and J 4 bases, with 12 bases left between them.